The clone carrying this TCR beta chain is a singleton in its sample. Its antigen is unknown. This entry is derived from a study of shared clonotypes between healthy human individuals. The wider study: Each donor contributed plates that comprised three CD4 naive, three CD4 memory, two CD8 naive and one CD8 memory. Study results and caveats: A generally larger estimated richness was seen in naive subsets than in memory subsets.

From germline, CDR1 is SGHTA and CDR2 FQGNSA. The CDR3 consists of 16 residues. J gave up 9 bases and V 5 bases, and 9 bases lay outside the gene matches. Deep level was the assay's run setting. The table came from immunoSEQ multiplex PCR; TCRdb's copy has only in-frame clones and leaves some out. The data show approximately 1,500,000 clones, around 97% seen once. The TCR comes from a man aged 25-45 years in good health. Sequences were obtained from naive CD4+ T cells sorted from blood. Documented subset: CD45RA+ positively selected. The chain recombines TRBV7-2 with TRBJ2-1; TRBD2 matches 14 bases. CDR3: CASSGPGLAGVSEQFF. CDR3 nucleotides: TGTGCCAGCAGCGGACCGGGACTAGCGGGAGTCAGTGAGCAGTTCTTC.